A selection of T cell receptor beta chains follows, all from one sample in a study of CD8+ T cells in alopecia areata. Generated by immunoSEQ multiplex PCR, the TCRdb table keeps only in-frame clones and is missing some. Among approximately 110,000 clones, roughly 55% were seen once, and the ten largest hold 10% to 15%. Here the sequenced sample was CD8+ T cells sorted from blood, taken at week 24, from a patient treated with tofacitinib. These receptors were taken from a human donor with alopecia areata. The CDR3 runs from the conserved cysteine through the conserved F or W. D genes are given only for firm matches. Only some rows state a clone size, as once, few, many or a class for expanded clones.

D | J | size | V | DNA | CDR3
. | TRBJ1-1 | . | TRBV7-9 | TGTGCCAGCAGCCCCGGCAGGGGAGCTTTCTTT | CASSPGRGAFF
TRBD1 | TRBJ1-6 | . | TRBV23-1 | TGCGCCAGCAGTCGGCCTAACAGGGGCTTCAGCTCCTATAATTCACCCCTCCACTTT | CASSRPNRGFSSYNSPLHF
. | TRBJ2-7 | . | TRBV5-1 | TGCGCCAGCAGCTTGGTTCCCAACTACGAGCAGTACTTC | CASSLVPNYEQYF
. | TRBJ1-1 | once | TRBV19 | TGTGCCAGTAGTGATTTACGGGGGGGACGTGGGAACACTGAAGCTTTCTTT | CASSDLRGGRGNTEAFF
TRBD1 | TRBJ1-4 | once | TRBV2 | TGTGCCATCCGGGACAGAAGCTTCGCAACTAATGAAAAACTGTTTTTT | CAIRDRSFATNEKLFF
TRBD2 | TRBJ2-1 | once | TRBV5-4 | TGTGCCGTTCCTAGCGGTCTCTCCTACAATGAGCAGTTCTTC | CAVPSGLSYNEQFF
. | TRBJ1-3 | . | TRBV7-2 | TGTGCCAGCAGCCCAGAGGCAGGCCCTGGAAACACCATATATTTT | CASSPEAGPGNTIYF
. | TRBJ1-1 | . | TRBV11-1 | TGTGCCAGCAGCGGGGAGGGGCCGAACACTGAAGCTTTCTTT | CASSGEGPNTEAFF
TRBD1 | TRBJ2-7 | . | TRBV11-2 | TGTGCCAGCAGCGCCGGGACAGGGACCTACGAGCAGTACTTC | CASSAGTGTYEQYF
. | TRBJ2-7 | . | TRBV29-1 | TGCAGCGTTGAAGAGGCAGGCTACAGCTCCTACGAGCAGTACTTC | CSVEEAGYSSYEQYF
. | TRBJ2-7 | . | TRBV5-6 | TGTGCCAGCAGCTTGGCCAGTGGGTACGAGCAGTACTTC | CASSLASGYEQYF
. | TRBJ2-5 | . | TRBV2 | TGTGCCTGCGATGGTGTTCACAGGGTTGCGGGAGAGACCCAGTACTTC | CACDGVHRVAGETQYF
TRBD2 | TRBJ2-3 | . | TRBV9 | TGTGCCAGCAGCGCGCCAGCCCCTATCGGTGCGGGGGGTGACAATAACACAGATACGCAGTATTTT | CASSAPAPIGAGGDNNTDTQYF
. | TRBJ1-4 | . | TRBV7-8 | TGTGCCAGCAGCCTAAACGTTGGGTTAGATGAAAAACTGTTTTTT | CASSLNVGLDEKLFF
. | TRBJ1-5 | . | TRBV13 | TGTGCCAGCAGCTGGGGAAATCAGCCCCAGCATTTT | CASSWGNQPQHF
. | TRBJ2-7 | . | TRBV13 | TGTGCCAGCAGCTTAGGACCCCTCCCTGGAGAGCAGTACTTC | CASSLGPLPGEQYF
. | TRBJ2-7 | . | TRBV18 | TGTGCCAGCTCACCACGAGCAGGGCTCCACGAGCAGTACTTC | CASSPRAGLHEQYF
TRBD1 | TRBJ2-1 | . | TRBV6-5 | TGTGCCAGCAGTTACGGGGGACAGGGGGAGGACTATGAGCAGTTCTTC | CASSYGGQGEDYEQFF
TRBD1 | TRBJ2-5 | . | TRBV30 | TGTGCCTGGAGCTGGACAGGATTCCAAGAGACCCAGTACTTC | CAWSWTGFQETQYF
. | TRBJ1-1 | . | TRBV29-1 | TGCAGCGTTGAGATGAACACTGAAGCTTTCTTT | CSVEMNTEAFF
TRBD2 | TRBJ2-3 | . | TRBV2 | TGTGCCAGCAGCGCTACTAGCGGGGGGACAGATACGCAGTATTTT | CASSATSGGTDTQYF